A selection of T cell receptor beta chains follows, all from one sample in a study of radiotherapy plus CTLA-4 blockade in lung cancer. Libraries were prepared by immunoSEQ multiplex PCR; TCRdb keeps only in-frame clonotypes and omits some of them. The repertoire holds tens of thousands of clones, with nearly 90% as singletons. The sequenced sample was peripheral blood, obtained from a patient treated with radiotherapy plus ipilimumab. Source of these receptors: a human donor with non-small cell lung cancer whose response to radiotherapy plus ipilimumab could not be evaluated. CDR3s include the opening cysteine and the closing phenylalanine or tryptophan. D genes are given only for firm matches. The size of a clone is reported for some rows only, either as once, few or many, or as a class for expanded clones.

size	V	D	J	DNA	CDR3
NA	TRBV7-9	NA	TRBJ2-1	TGTGCCAGCAGCTTATCTGGGAGGAATGAGCAGTTCTTC	CASSLSGRNEQFF
NA	TRBV19	TRBD2	TRBJ2-1	TGTGCCAGTAGTACTCCAGCCGGGACTAGCGGTCTGGGGGGGGCTGAGCAGTTCTTC	CASSTPAGTSGLGGAEQFF
NA	TRBV11-2	TRBD2	TRBJ2-1	TGTGCCAGCAGCTTAGATCCCTTGAGCGGGGAAGGCACTGAGCAGTTCTTC	CASSLDPLSGEGTEQFF
NA	TRBV4-1	TRBD2	TRBJ2-1	TGCGCCAGCAGCCAAGAAGGGACTAGCGTTTACAATGAGCAGTTCTTC	CASSQEGTSVYNEQFF
NA	TRBV19	TRBD1	TRBJ1-5	TGTGCCAGTAGGATCCAGGGGGCGGGTCAGCCCCAGCATTTT	CASRIQGAGQPQHF
NA	TRBV5-1	TRBD2	TRBJ2-2	TGCGCCAGCAGTGGACTAGCGGGAGACACCGGGGAGCTGTTTTTT	CASSGLAGDTGELFF
NA	TRBV5-6	TRBD2	TRBJ2-7	TGTGCCAGCAGGGGGGGACTATCGACCTACGAGCAGTACTTC	CASRGGLSTYEQYF
once	TRBV4-1	NA	TRBJ2-2	TGCGCCAGCAGCCACCCTGGGCCTAGGGAGCTGTTTTTT	CASSHPGPRELFF
NA	TRBV13	TRBD2	TRBJ2-2	TGTGCCAGCAGCCCTGACCCCACGATAGCGGGAGGGTCTGGCGGGGAGCTGTTTTTT	CASSPDPTIAGGSGGELFF
NA	TRBV4-1	TRBD2	TRBJ2-5	TGCGCCAGCAGCCAAGGTCTGGGGGAGGGAAAGACCCAGTACTTC	CASSQGLGEGKTQYF
NA	TRBV5-1	NA	TRBJ1-1	TGCGCCAGCAGCTTGGCCCAGGGATCCCCGAACACTGAAGCTTTCTTT	CASSLAQGSPNTEAFF
few	TRBV11-2	NA	TRBJ2-7	TGTGCCAGCAGCTTAGATGTGGGGCCGCAGGCCTACGAGCAGTACTTC	CASSLDVGPQAYEQYF
NA	TRBV6-5	NA	TRBJ2-2	TGTGCCAGCAGTTTGGACAGGAACACCGGGGAGCTGTTTTTT	CASSLDRNTGELFF
NA	TRBV5-1	NA	TRBJ1-4	TGCGCCAGCAGCTCCCGGGGACAAAGGAATGAAAAACTGTTTTTT	CASSSRGQRNEKLFF
NA	TRBV5-1	NA	TRBJ2-4	TGCGCCAGCAGCTTGGCAGGGACTCTAGCCAAAAACATTCAGTACTTC	CASSLAGTLAKNIQYF
NA	TRBV9	NA	TRBJ2-3	TGTGCCAGCAGCGTAGGGGGCGGGACCCCCAGCACAGATACGCAGTATTTT	CASSVGGGTPSTDTQYF
once	TRBV7-2	TRBD1	TRBJ2-3	TGTGCCAGCAGCTCCGGACAGGGGGCGCGCACAGATACGCAGTATTTT	CASSSGQGARTDTQYF
NA	TRBV19	NA	TRBJ2-3	TGTGCCCCGAGTCAGGTAAAGTATTTT	CAPSQVKYF
NA	TRBV5-1	TRBD2	TRBJ2-3	TGCGCCAGCAGCTTGGCCACAGCGGGGGGTTCTCGCACAGATACGCAGTATTTT	CASSLATAGGSRTDTQYF
few	TRBV30	NA	TRBJ1-3	TGTGCCTGGAAAACAGGGACCCCTGGAAACACCATATATTTT	CAWKTGTPGNTIYF
NA	TRBV7-2	TRBD2	TRBJ2-4	TGTGCCAGCAGTCCTGGGACTAGCGGGTATAAAAACATTCAGTACTTC	CASSPGTSGYKNIQYF
NA	TRBV9	TRBD2	TRBJ2-1	TGTGCCAGCAGGACTAGCGGGAGGGCCTTTCAGAACAATGAGCAGTTCTTC	CASRTSGRAFQNNEQFF
NA	TRBV10-3	TRBD1	TRBJ2-1	TGTGCCATCATGAACAGGGGGATGGTAGGCGACAATGAGCAGTTCTTC	CAIMNRGMVGDNEQFF
NA	TRBV4-1	TRBD2	TRBJ2-2	TGCGCCAGCAGCCAAGATCAGGCTAGCGGACCGACCGGGGAGCTGCTTTTT	CASSQDQASGPTGELLF
NA	TRBV6-1	NA	TRBJ1-1	TGTGCCAGCACCATCAGTGTGAACACTGAAGCTTTCTTT	CASTISVNTEAFF
NA	TRBV6-6	NA	TRBJ1-3	TGTGCCAGCAGTTGGACCTGGCCGGGACTCGGAAACACCATATATTTT	CASSWTWPGLGNTIYF
once	TRBV4-1	NA	TRBJ1-2	TGCGCCAGCAGCCAGGCAGTCCAGGGTTTCAACTATGGCTACACCTTC	CASSQAVQGFNYGYTF
few	TRBV5-1	NA	TRBJ1-6	TGCGCCAGCAGCCCGGGCCGTTTGGGAGCCAATTCACCCCTCCACTTT	CASSPGRLGANSPLHF
NA	TRBV7-8	TRBD2	TRBJ2-7	TGTGCCAGCAGCTTAGCGCCCAGCGCCAGGGCGCGGGGGTCCCAACCCTACGAGCAGTACTTC	CASSLAPSARARGSQPYEQYF
NA	TRBV5-1	NA	TRBJ2-5	TGCGCCAGCAGTCCGGCGGGTCAGGAGACCCAGTACTTC	CASSPAGQETQYF
few	TRBV30	NA	TRBJ2-7	TGTGCCTGGAGGGCAGGGCAAAGGAGCTCCTACGAGCAGTACTTC	CAWRAGQRSSYEQYF
NA	TRBV15	TRBD1	TRBJ2-7	TGTGCCACCAGCACATACGGACAGGGCGATGAGCAGTACTTC	CATSTYGQGDEQYF
NA	TRBV7-2	NA	TRBJ2-3	TGTGCCAGCAGCTTACAGCGAATCACAGATACGCAGTATTTT	CASSLQRITDTQYF
medium-sized	TRBV7-8	TRBD1	TRBJ1-1	TGTGCCAGCAGCACAGGGGACAGCGCGAACACTGAAGCTTTCTTT	CASSTGDSANTEAFF
NA	TRBV25-1	TRBD1	TRBJ2-1	TGTGCCAGCAGTGAACCGGGACAGAGGGGCAATGAGCAGTTCTTC	CASSEPGQRGNEQFF
NA	TRBV5-4	NA	TRBJ1-2	TGTGCCAGCAGCCTGGAGGGGGGGCACACCTATGGCTACACCTTC	CASSLEGGHTYGYTF
NA	TRBV7-9	NA	TRBJ1-1	TGTGCCAGCAGCTTAGGTAGTACGGTAACTGAAGCTTTCTTT	CASSLGSTVTEAFF